The source of this TCR beta chain is a study of OX40 agonist ivuxolimab in advanced cancers. Study as a whole: One patient with hepatocellular carcinoma and two with cutaneous melanoma, three in all, had partial responses. Study-level results: What antigens the expanded peripheral T cells recognized was never established.

As to this clone: Antigen unknown.

Sequencing was performed with immunoSEQ multiplex PCR; in TCRdb, only in-frame clones are kept and a portion is missing. The sample has 20,000 or so clones, about two thirds seen once; the top ten hold about 16%. The length of the CDR3 is 14 residues. Trimming took off 2 bases at V and 5 bases at J, with 13 bases between the two ends. Germline CDR1 and CDR2: SGHVS and FNYEAQ. Sequencing was performed on CD4+ or CD8+ T cells sorted from blood, taken in a trial of the OX40 agonist ivuxolimab. The gene calls are TRBV7-6 and TRBJ2-7, with a tentative D call TRBD1 (6 bases). The TCR was taken from an adult with an advanced solid tumor such as melanoma, head and neck, liver or kidney cancer. The CDR3 DNA reads TGTGCCAGCAGCTTATTGGTACAGGGTGACGAGCAGTACTTC. It specifies CASSLLVQGDEQYF.